The 10 T cell receptor beta chains below come from one sample, sequenced in a study of blood T cell repertoires in COVID-19. Sequencing used immunoSEQ multiplex PCR; TCRdb keeps in-frame clones, though not all of them. Of 150,000 to 200,000 clones in the sample, approximately 90% were seen once. Sequencing was done on a sample of peripheral blood. The receptor source for this set is a human donor in a cohort sampled during active COVID-19.

This clone appeared a few times. V usage is TRBV4-1 and J usage is TRBJ1-1, with unresolved D. The V gene lost 3 bases and the J gene lost 1 base, with 9 bases spanning the gap. The germline V gene encodes CDR1 MGHRA and CDR2 YSYEKL. The CDR3 is 14 residues long. CDR3 sequence reads: CASSHRRENTEAFF. The CDR3 nucleotides are TGCGCCAGCAGCCATCGACGGGAGAACACTGAAGCTTTCTTT.

A single count supports this clone. This chain joins TRBV7-5 and TRBJ2-7; no check of the table's D call, TRBD1, against the DNA was made. TRBV7-5 counts as a pseudogene. CDR3 length: 15 amino acids. The CDR3, as DNA: TGTGCCAGAAGCTTATTGGGACAGGTTTGCTACGAGCAGTACTTC. Protein sequence: CARSLLGQVCYEQYF.

The chain links TRBV7-2 to TRBJ1-5; D ambiguous. The germline V gene encodes CDR1 SGHTA and CDR2 FQGNSA. V lost 1 base and J 0 bases, leaving 4 bases between the germline ends. CDR3 length: 14 residues. CDR3 amino acids: CASSLDFSNQPQHF. The CDR3 DNA sequence: TGTGCCAGCAGCTTAGACTTTAGCAATCAGCCCCAGCATTTT.

CDR3 in DNA: TGTGCCAGTAGTATAGGGGGGACATACTACAATGAGCAGTTCTTC. It is translated as CASSIGGTYYNEQFF. J is TRBJ2-1 and V is TRBV19; maybe TRBD1 (6 bases). CDR3 length: 15 residues. The germline V gene encodes CDR1 LNHDA and CDR2 SQIVND (reference sequence). Trimming took off 1 base at V and 3 bases at J, with 10 bases between the two ends.

This clone was seen a single time. The chain carries TRBV5-4 and TRBJ1-1; tentative D call: TRBD1 (6 bases). Trimming left V 2 bases short and J 0 bases short, with 11 bases between. Germline assignment: CDR1 SGHNT and CDR2 YYREEE (reference sequence). The CDR3 totals 15 residues. The CDR3 nucleotides read TGTGCCAGCAGCTTATTAACAGGGCTGAACACTGAAGCTTTCTTT. This sequence encodes CASSLLTGLNTEAFF.

The chain recombines TRBV5-1 with TRBJ1-1, with TRBD1 as a possible D gene (6 bases). The CDR3 contains 15 residues. The germline V gene has CDR1 SGHRS and CDR2 YFSETQ. Trimming stripped 0 bases from V and 0 bases from J, with 9 bases between. In DNA form, the CDR3 reads TGCGCCAGCAGCTTGGCCGGGACACTGAACACTGAAGCTTTCTTT. Translation: CASSLAGTLNTEAFF.

This clone came up once. This chain joins TRBV5-4 and TRBJ2-2, with D maybe TRBD1 (6 bases). Germline V gene data show CDR1 as SGHNT and CDR2 as YYREEE (reference sequence). V lost 4 bases to trimming and J lost 1 base, with 14 bases between them. The CDR3 is made up of 16 amino acids. The CDR3 DNA sequence: TGTGCCAGCAGCCTACCAGGACAGCTGAACACCGGGGAGCTGTTTTTT. Translation: CASSLPGQLNTGELFF.

The chain is built from TRBV28 and TRBJ2-5, with 8 bases matching TRBD1. V shed 3 bases and J 5 bases; nucleotides not matched to a gene: 5. CDR3 length: 14 residues. CDR1 and CDR2 from the germline V gene are MDHEN and SYDVKM. CDR3 in amino acids: CASSLTGARETQYF. CDR3 DNA sequence: TGTGCCAGCAGTTTGACAGGGGCTCGGGAGACCCAGTACTTC.

The gene calls are TRBV5-6 and TRBJ1-2, with D uncertain. Germline V lookup: CDR1 SGHDT, CDR2 YYEEEE. Trimming shortened V by 2 bases and J by 1 base, and 9 bases separated the two germline ends. This CDR3 comprises 14 residues. The CDR3 nucleotides are TGTGCCAGCAGCTTCCGGCAGGTTAACTATGGCTACACCTTC. It specifies CASSFRQVNYGYTF. Combining the CDR3 with reference TRBV5-6 and TRBJ1-2 gives the whole variable domain DAGVTQSPTHLIKTRGQQVTLRCSPKSGHDTVSWYQQALGQGPQFIFQYYEEEERQRGNFPDRFSGHQFPNYSSELNVNALLLGDSALYLCASSFRQVNYGYTFGSGTRLTVV.

The gene calls are TRBV6-6 and TRBJ1-1, with a weak D call TRBD1 (6 bases). The V gene lost 5 bases and the J gene lost 1 base, with 11 bases spanning the gap. The CDR3 has 14 residues. CDR1 is MNHNY, CDR2 SVGAGI, per germline (reference sequence). This CDR3 reads CASSTRQANTEAFF. CDR3 sequence (DNA): TGTGCCAGCAGTACCCGACAGGCGAACACTGAAGCTTTCTTT.